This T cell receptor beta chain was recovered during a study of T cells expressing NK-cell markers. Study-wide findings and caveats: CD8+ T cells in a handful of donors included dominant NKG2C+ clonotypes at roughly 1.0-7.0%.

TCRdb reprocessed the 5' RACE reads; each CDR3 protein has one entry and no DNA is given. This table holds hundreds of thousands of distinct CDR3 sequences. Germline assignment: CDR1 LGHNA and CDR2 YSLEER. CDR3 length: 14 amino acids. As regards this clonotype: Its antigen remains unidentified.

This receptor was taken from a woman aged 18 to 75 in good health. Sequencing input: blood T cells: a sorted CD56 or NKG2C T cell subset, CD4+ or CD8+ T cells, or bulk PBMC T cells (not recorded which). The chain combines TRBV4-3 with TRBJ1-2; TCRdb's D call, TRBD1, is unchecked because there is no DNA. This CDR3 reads CASTPGAGEYGYTF.